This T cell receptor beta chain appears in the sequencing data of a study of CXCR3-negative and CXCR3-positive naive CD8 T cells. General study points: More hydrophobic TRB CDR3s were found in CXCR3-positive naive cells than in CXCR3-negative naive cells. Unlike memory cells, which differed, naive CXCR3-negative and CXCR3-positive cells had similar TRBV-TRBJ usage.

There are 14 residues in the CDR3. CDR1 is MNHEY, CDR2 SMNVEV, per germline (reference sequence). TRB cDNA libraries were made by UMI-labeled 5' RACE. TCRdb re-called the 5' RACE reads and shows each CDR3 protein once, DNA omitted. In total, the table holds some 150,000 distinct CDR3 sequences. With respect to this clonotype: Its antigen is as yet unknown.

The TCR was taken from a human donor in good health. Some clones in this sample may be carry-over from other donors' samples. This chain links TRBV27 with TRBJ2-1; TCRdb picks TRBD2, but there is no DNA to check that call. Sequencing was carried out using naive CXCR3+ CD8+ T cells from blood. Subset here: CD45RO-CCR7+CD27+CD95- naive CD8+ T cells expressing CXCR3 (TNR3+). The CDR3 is CASSLGPSYNEQFF.